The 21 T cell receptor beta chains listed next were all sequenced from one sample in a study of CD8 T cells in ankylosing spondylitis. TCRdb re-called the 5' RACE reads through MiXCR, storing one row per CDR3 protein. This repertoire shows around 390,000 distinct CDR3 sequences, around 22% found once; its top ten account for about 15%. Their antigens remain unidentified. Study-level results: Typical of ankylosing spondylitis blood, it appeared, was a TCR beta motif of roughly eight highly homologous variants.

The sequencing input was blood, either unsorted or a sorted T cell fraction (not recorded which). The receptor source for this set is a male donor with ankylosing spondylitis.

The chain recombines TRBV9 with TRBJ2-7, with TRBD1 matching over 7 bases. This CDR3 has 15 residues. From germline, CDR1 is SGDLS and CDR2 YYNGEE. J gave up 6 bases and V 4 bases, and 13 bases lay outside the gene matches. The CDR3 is CASSLTGFTLGEQYF. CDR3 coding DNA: TGTGCCAGCAGCTTGACAGGGTTCACCCTCGGCGAGCAGTACTTC. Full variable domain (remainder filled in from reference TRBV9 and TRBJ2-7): DSGVTQTPKHLITATGQRVTLRCSPRSGDLSVYWYQQSLDQGLQFLIQYYNGEERAKGNILERFSAQQFPDLHSELNLSSLELGDSALYFCASSLTGFTLGEQYFGPGTRLTVT.

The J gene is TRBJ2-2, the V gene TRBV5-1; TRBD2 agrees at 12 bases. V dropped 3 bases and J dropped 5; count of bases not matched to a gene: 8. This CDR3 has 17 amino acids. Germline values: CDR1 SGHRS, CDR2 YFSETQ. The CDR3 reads CASSSTTSGRTTGELFF. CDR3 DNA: TGCGCCAGCAGCTCGACCACTAGCGGGAGGACGACCGGGGAGCTGTTTTTT.

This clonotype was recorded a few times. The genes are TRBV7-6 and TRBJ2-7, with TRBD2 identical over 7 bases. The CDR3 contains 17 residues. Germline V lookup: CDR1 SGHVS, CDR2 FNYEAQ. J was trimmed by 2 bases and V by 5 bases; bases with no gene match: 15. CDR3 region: CASSVGTLWEGTYEQYF. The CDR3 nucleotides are TGTGCCAGCAGCGTAGGAACGTTGTGGGAGGGCACCTACGAGCAGTACTTC. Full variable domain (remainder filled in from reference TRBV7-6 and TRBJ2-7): GAGVSQSPRYKVTKRGQDVALRCDPISGHVSLYWYRQALGQGPEFLTYFNYEAQQDKSGLPNDRFSAERPEGSISTLTIQRTEQRDSAMYRCASSVGTLWEGTYEQYFGPGTRLTVT.

This CDR3 is CASSPQDYGYTF. For the CDR3, the DNA is TGTGCCAGCTCGCCCCAGGACTATGGCTACACCTTC. V usage is TRBV18 and J usage is TRBJ1-2; D gene uncertain. The V end lost 6 bases, the J end lost 3 bases, and 8 bases lay between the germline ends. The CDR3 is made up of 12 amino acids. Germline-derived CDR1 and CDR2 are KGHSH and LQKENI.

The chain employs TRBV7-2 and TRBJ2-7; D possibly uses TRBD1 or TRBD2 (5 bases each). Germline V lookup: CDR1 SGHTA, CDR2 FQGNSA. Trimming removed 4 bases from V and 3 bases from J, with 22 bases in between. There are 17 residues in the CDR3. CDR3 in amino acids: CASSSIPLRDGVYEQYF. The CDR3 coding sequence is TGTGCCAGCAGCTCCATTCCCCTCCGGGACGGTGTCTACGAGCAGTACTTC.

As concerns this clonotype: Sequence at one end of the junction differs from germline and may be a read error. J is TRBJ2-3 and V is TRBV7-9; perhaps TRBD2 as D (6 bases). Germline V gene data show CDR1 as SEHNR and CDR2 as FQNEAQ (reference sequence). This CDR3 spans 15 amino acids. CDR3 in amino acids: CASSLALTSTHTQYF. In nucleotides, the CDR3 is TGTGCCAGCAGCTTAGCGCTCACTAGCACACATACGCAGTATTTT.

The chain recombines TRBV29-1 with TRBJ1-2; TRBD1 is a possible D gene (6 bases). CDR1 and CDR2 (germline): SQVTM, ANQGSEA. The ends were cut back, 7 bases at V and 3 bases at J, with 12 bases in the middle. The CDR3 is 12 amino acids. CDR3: CSAARGDYGYTF. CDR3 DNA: TGCAGCGCCGCCAGGGGCGACTATGGCTACACCTTC.

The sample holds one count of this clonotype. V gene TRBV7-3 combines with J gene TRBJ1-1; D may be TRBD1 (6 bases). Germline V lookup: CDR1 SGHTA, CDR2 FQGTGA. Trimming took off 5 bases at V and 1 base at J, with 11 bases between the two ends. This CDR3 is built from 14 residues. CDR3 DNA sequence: TGTGCCAGCAGCACGGACAGCTGGAACACTGAAGCTTTCTTT. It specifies CASSTDSWNTEAFF.

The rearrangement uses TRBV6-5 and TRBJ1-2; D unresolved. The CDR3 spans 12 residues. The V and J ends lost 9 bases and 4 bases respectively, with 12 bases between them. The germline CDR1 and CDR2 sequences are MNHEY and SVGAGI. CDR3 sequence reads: CASGKFSYGYTF. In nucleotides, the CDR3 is TGTGCCAGTGGTAAATTCTCCTATGGCTACACCTTC.

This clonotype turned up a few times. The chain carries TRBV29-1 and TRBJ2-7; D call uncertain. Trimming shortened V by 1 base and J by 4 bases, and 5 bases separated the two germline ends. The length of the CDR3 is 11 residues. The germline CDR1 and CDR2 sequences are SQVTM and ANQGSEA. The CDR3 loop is CSVEVSYEQYF. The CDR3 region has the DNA TGCAGCGTTGAAGTGAGTTACGAGCAGTACTTC.

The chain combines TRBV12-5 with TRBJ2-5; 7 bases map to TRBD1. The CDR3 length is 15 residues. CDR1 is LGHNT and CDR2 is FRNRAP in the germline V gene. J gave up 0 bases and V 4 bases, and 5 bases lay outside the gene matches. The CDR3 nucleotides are TGTGCTAGTGGTTCGGGACAGCCGTACCAAGAGACCCAGTACTTC. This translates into CASGSGQPYQETQYF.

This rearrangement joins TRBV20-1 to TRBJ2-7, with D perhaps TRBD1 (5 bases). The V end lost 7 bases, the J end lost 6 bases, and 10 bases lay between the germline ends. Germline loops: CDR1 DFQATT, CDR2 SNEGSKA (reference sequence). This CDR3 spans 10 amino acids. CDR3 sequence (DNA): TGCAGTGGGGGCCCACTCGAGCAGTACTTC. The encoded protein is CSGGPLEQYF.

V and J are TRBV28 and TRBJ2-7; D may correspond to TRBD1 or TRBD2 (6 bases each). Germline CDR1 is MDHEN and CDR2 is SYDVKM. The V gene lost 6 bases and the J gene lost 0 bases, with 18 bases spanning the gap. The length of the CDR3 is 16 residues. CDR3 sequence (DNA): TGTGCCAGCAGCCCGTGGGGGCAAGCGGGCTCCTACGAGCAGTACTTC. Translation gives CASSPWGQAGSYEQYF.

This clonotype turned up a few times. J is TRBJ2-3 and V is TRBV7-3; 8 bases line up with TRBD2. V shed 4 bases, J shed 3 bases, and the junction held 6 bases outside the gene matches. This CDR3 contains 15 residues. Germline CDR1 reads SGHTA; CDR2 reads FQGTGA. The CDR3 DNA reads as TGTGCCAGCAGCTCCCGACTAGCGCGAACAGATACGCAGTATTTT. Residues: CASSSRLARTDTQYF.

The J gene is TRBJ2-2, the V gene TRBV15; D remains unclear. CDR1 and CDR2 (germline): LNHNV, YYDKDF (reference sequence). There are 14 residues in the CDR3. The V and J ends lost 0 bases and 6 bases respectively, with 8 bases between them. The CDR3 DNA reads TGTGCCACCAGCAGAGATCGAAGATCCGGGGAGCTGTTTTTT. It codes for CATSRDRRSGELFF.

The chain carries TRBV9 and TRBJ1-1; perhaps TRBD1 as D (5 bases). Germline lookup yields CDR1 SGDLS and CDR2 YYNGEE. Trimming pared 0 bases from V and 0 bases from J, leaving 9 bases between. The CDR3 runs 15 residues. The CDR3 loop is CASSVGGKLNTEAFF. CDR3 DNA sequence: TGTGCCAGCAGCGTAGGGGGGAAGCTGAACACTGAAGCTTTCTTT.

CDR3 loop: CASSSDSLPNTGELFF. CDR3 nucleotides: TGTGCCAGCAGCTCGGACAGTCTCCCGAACACCGGGGAGCTGTTTTTT. The V and J genes are TRBV6-1 and TRBJ2-2, with a weak D call TRBD1 (6 bases). V lost 6 bases and J 0 bases, leaving 14 bases between the germline ends. The CDR3 sequence is 16 residues long. The V gene's germline CDR1 is MNHNS and CDR2 SASEGT.

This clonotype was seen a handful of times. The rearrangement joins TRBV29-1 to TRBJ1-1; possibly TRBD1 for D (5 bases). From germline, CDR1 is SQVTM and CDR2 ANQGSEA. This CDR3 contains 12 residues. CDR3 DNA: TGCAGTACCGCAGGGATGAACACTGAAGCTTTCTTT. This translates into CSTAGMNTEAFF. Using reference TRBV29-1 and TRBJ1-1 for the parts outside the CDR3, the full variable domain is SAVISQKPSRDICQRGTSLTIQCQVDSQVTMMFWYRQQPGQSLTLIATANQGSEATYESGFVIDKFPISRPNLTFSTLTVSNMSPEDSSIYLCSTAGMNTEAFFGQGTRLTVV.

CDR3: CASSGREWRYEQYF. In DNA form, the CDR3 reads TGTGCCAGCAGCGGTAGGGAATGGCGCTACGAGCAGTACTTC. This sequence joins TRBV28 and TRBJ2-7; D is uncertain. The CDR3 covers 14 residues. V was clipped by 6 bases and J by 3 bases, with 15 bases between them. Germline V gene sequence: CDR1 MDHEN, CDR2 SYDVKM.

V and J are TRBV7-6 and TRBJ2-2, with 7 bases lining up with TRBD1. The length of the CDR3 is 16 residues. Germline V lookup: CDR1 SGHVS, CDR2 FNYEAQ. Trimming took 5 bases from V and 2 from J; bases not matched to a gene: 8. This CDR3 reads CASSPWTGENTGELFF. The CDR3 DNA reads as TGTGCCAGCAGCCCTTGGACAGGTGAAAACACCGGGGAGCTGTTTTTT.

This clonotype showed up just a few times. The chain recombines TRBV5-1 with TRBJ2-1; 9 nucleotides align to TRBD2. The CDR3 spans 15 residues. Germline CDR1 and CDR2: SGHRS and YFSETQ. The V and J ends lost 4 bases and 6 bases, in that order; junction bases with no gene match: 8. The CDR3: CASSQTGGRVNEQFF. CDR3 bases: TGCGCCAGCAGCCAAACCGGCGGGAGGGTCAATGAGCAGTTCTTC.